What follows describes a single T cell receptor beta chain. Method: immunoSEQ multiplex PCR; TCRdb's copy keeps in-frame clones and lacks some. Here the sample spans under 200,000 clones, over 75% being singletons. Germline lookup yields CDR1 ENHRY and CDR2 SYGVKD. Trimming took 3 bases from V and 1 from J, leaving 9 bases between them. This CDR3 comprises 14 residues. This entry belongs to a study of blood T cell repertoires in COVID-19. The participants were between roughly 18 and 90 years old and came from about two dozen US areas. This TCR was recovered from a woman in her forties or fifties who had recovered from COVID-19. The chain uses TRBV10-3 and TRBJ1-1; weak D call: TRBD1 (6 bases). Input material: PBMCs or T cells enriched from blood (not recorded which). CDR3 nucleotide sequence: TGTGCCATCAGTGATTCCAGGGGGAACACTGAAGCTTTCTTT. It encodes CAISDSRGNTEAFF.